This T cell receptor beta chain emerged from a study of blood T cells in healthy people across ages. Study context: Per two T cells, about one barcoded beta molecule was captured through template switching.

A second PCR, run for about 6 to 12 cycles, used a sample-barcoded 5' primer plus a J-beta primer mix. Using its own MiXCR run on the 5' RACE reads, TCRdb lists one record per CDR3 protein. The table has more than 650,000 distinct CDR3 sequences, about 26% seen once. Donors ranged from about 6 to 90 years old and were healthy Caucasians in Russia. Findings and limits, study-wide: Donors of long life had a larger count of naive CD4+ cells and greater diversity than aged donors.

Trimming took 2 bases from V and 3 from J, leaving 8 bases between them. The CDR3 consists of 12 residues. Germline V lookup: CDR1 GTSNPN, CDR2 SVGIG (reference sequence). Worth noting for this clonotype: Its antigen is currently unknown.

The same specimen was also included in a second study, on T cells of mothers and their children. That paper notes: Thymic selection molds TCR recombination output in much the same way for related pairs as for unrelated pairs.

The J gene is TRBJ2-7, the V gene TRBV30; D gene unclear. This receptor was identified in a boy aged 5-17 years in good health. The sequencing sample was made of blood. CDR3 nucleotide sequence: TGTGCCTGGAGTTTCGGCAGCTACGAGCAGTACTTC. Translation: CAWSFGSYEQYF.